The clone carrying this TCR beta chain was seen once. The study sequenced TCR beta in blood CD8+ and CD4+ T cells. Negative magnetic isolation gave CD8+ and CD4+ cells; FACS enriched CD8+ TEMRA. RNA was extracted with the RNeasy kit, and a quantity of about 0.45 to 1 ug was reverse transcribed using random hexamers. A single record per CDR3 protein comes from TCRdb applying MiXCR to the immunoSEQ multiplex PCR reads. Of some 250,000 distinct CDR3 sequences in the sample, almost 97% were seen once. V was cut by 0 bases and J by 2 bases, with 11 bases left in between. Germline V lookup: CDR1 KGHSH, CDR2 LQKENI. The CDR3 extends over 17 amino acids. This sample was taken from a study of CD8 T cells in Susac syndrome.

The sequence came from a human donor with Susac syndrome. The chain recombines TRBV18 with TRBJ2-6, with no clear D. The sample comprised CD4+ T cells from PBMCs. The CDR3 region has the DNA TGTGCCAGCTCACCACCGGCCTCGGTAGCTGGGGCCAACGTCCTGACTTTC. The encoded protein is CASSPPASVAGANVLTF.